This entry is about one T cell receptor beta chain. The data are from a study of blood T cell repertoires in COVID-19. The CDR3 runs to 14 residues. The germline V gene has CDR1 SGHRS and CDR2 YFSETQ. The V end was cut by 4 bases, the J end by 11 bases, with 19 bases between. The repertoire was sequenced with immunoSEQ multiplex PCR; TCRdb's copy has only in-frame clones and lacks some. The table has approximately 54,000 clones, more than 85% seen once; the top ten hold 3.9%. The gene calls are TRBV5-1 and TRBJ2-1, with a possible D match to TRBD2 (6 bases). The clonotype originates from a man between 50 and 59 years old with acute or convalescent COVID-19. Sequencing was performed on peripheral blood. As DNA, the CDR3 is TGCGCCAGCAGCGCTGACCCCGGAGGGCCAAAGCAGTTCTTC. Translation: CASSADPGGPKQFF.